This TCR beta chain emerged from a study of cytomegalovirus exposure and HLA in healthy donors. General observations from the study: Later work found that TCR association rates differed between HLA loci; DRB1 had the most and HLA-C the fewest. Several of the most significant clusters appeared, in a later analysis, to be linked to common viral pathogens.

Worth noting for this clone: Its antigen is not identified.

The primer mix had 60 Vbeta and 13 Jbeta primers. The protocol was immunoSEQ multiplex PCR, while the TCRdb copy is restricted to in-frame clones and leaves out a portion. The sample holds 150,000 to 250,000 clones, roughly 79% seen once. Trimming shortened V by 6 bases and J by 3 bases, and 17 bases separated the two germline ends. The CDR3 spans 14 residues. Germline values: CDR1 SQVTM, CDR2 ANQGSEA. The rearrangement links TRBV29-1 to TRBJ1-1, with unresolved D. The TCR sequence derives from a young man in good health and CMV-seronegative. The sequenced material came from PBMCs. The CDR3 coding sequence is TGCAGCGTAGTCCGGAGGGCTCTCTACACTGAAGCTTTCTTT. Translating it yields CSVVRRALYTEAFF.